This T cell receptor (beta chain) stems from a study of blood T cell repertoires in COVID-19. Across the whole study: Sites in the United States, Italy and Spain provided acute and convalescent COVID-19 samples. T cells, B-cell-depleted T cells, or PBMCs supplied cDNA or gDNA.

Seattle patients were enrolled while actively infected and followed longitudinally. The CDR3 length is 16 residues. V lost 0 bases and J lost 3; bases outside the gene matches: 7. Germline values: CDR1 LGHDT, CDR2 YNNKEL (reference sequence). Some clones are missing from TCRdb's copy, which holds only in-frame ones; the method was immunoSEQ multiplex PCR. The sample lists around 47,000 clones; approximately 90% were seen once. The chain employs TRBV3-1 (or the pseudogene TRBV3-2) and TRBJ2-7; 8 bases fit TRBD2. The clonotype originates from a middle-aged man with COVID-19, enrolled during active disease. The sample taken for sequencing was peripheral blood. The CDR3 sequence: CASSQDQGTRVYEQYF. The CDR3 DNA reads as TGTGCCAGCAGCCAAGACCAAGGGACTAGGGTCTACGAGCAGTACTTC.